Below, 20 T cell receptor beta chains from the same sample are listed, as sequenced in a study of response to subunit inactivated influenza vaccine. TCRdb reanalysed the RT-PCR reads using MiXCR and keeps one entry per CDR3 protein. The sample yields about 530,000 distinct CDR3 sequences, roughly 13% seen once. This specimen consisted of PBMCs from blood, obtained 45 days after vaccination. The receptors come from a man aged 50-60 years who received an inactivated influenza vaccine.

This clonotype occurred a few times. The gene calls are TRBV15 and TRBJ2-3; 8 nucleotides line up with TRBD1. V shed 8 bases, J shed 3 bases, and the junction held 4 bases outside the gene matches. Per germline, CDR1 LNHNV and CDR2 YYDKDF (reference sequence). The CDR3 is 13 residues long. As DNA, the CDR3 is TGTGCCACCGGGGACAGGCTGACAGATACGCAGTATTTT. Its translation: CATGDRLTDTQYF.

This clonotype was observed a few times. The chain recombines TRBV14 with TRBJ2-1, with D possibly called TRBD1 or TRBD2 (5 bases each). The V end lost 1 base, the J end lost 10 bases, and 14 bases lay between the germline ends. The CDR3 totals 14 residues. CDR1 and CDR2 from the germline V gene are SGHDN and FVKESK. The CDR3 reads CASSQASLRGEQFF. The CDR3 nucleotides read TGTGCCAGCAGCCAAGCCTCACTCCGGGGCGAGCAGTTCTTC.

This clonotype was seen at least ten times. The chain links TRBV10-3 to TRBJ2-5; the match to TRBD2 covers 8 bases. The CDR3 contains 14 residues. The V gene's germline CDR1 is ENHRY and CDR2 SYGVKD. V lost 8 bases to trimming and J lost 1 base; unmatched junction nucleotides: 6. DNA of the CDR3: TGTGCCATCGCGGCGGGAGGTTCCCAAGAGACCCAGTACTTC. Its translation: CAIAAGGSQETQYF.

This rearrangement joins TRBV7-2 to TRBJ1-4, with TRBD1 matching over 10 bases. The CDR3 is 16 residues long. V was pared by 5 bases and J by 8 bases, with 11 bases of the junction left unmatched. Germline CDR1 reads SGHTA; CDR2 reads FQGNSA. CDR3 loop: CASSRTGQGRREKLFF. The CDR3 region has the DNA TGTGCCAGCAGCCGAACGGGACAGGGGCGGAGGGAAAAACTGTTTTTT.

This clonotype occurred a few times. CDR3 amino acids: CASSLGARTGSNEQFF. In nucleotides, the CDR3 is TGCGCCAGCAGCTTGGGAGCCAGGACAGGGAGCAATGAGCAGTTCTTC. The chain is built from TRBV5-1 and TRBJ2-1; 8 positions match TRBD1. Per the germline V gene, CDR1 is SGHRS and CDR2 is YFSETQ. V gave up 0 bases and J gave up 6 bases; unmatched junction bases: 8. CDR3 length equals 16 residues.

This clonotype was observed at least ten times. This rearrangement joins TRBV5-1 to TRBJ2-5; a possible D gene is TRBD1 (6 bases). The CDR3 has 13 residues. Trimming cost V 1 base and J 3 bases, with 7 bases left between them. CDR1 and CDR2 (germline): SGHRS, YFSETQ. The CDR3 region has the DNA TGCGCCAGCAGCTTGTGGACAGAAGAGACCCAGTACTTC. Translated, it gives CASSLWTEETQYF.

This clonotype was seen a handful of times. One end of the junction varies from germline; a read error may be responsible. The rearrangement links TRBV11-2 to TRBJ2-5; 8 bases align to TRBD2. This CDR3 contains 16 residues. The germline gives CDR1 SGHAT, CDR2 FQNNGV. The CDR3 sequence: CASSLGSRGGQATQYF. CDR3 bases: TGTGCCAGCAGCTTAGGGTCTCGGGGGGGACAAGCGACCCAGTACTTC.

This chain connects TRBV20-1 to TRBJ2-3; 10 bases line up with TRBD1. The CDR3 spans 16 residues. CDR1 is DFQATT and CDR2 is SNEGSKA in the germline V gene (reference sequence). The V and J ends lost 2 bases and 4 bases, in that order; junction bases with no gene match: 9. The CDR3 protein is CSARIRQGAQADTQYF. CDR3 DNA: TGCAGTGCTAGAATACGACAGGGGGCGCAGGCAGATACGCAGTATTTT.

The chain is built from TRBV10-2 and TRBJ2-6, with 13 bases fitting TRBD2. The CDR3 contains 18 residues. The junction had 6 bases not matched to a gene; V was cut back by 3 bases and J by 4 bases. Germline CDR1 reads WSHSY; CDR2 reads SAAADI. The CDR3 loop reads CASSETSGGASGANVLTF. Written as DNA, the CDR3 is TGCGCCAGCAGTGAAACTAGCGGGGGGGCCTCCGGGGCCAACGTCCTGACTTTC.

This clonotype was seen repeatedly, ten times or more. This chain uses TRBV6-2 or TRBV6-3 with TRBJ2-3, with 8 nucleotides matching TRBD2. This CDR3 contains 15 residues. From germline, CDR1 is MNHEY and CDR2 SVGEGT. V shed 5 bases, J shed 0 bases, and the junction held 4 bases outside the gene matches. The CDR3 DNA reads TGTGCCAGCAGTCTTAGCGGGATTAGCACAGATACGCAGTATTTT. Translated: CASSLSGISTDTQYF.

This sequence joins TRBV10-3 and TRBJ2-3; unclear D gene. Per the germline V gene, CDR1 is ENHRY and CDR2 is SYGVKD. The CDR3 is 13 residues long. V lost 7 bases, J lost 5 bases, and 13 bases lay in between. The CDR3 DNA reads as TGTGCCATCAAGGACCAGCGAAAAGATACGCAGTATTTT. The encoded protein is CAIKDQRKDTQYF.

This clonotype was detected a few times. The chain recombines TRBV7-2 with TRBJ2-7; D possibly corresponds to TRBD2 (6 bases). Germline V gene sequence: CDR1 SGHTA, CDR2 FQGNSA. The CDR3 totals 14 residues. The V and J ends lost 3 bases and 2 bases respectively, with 11 bases between them. The CDR3 loop reads CASSFSGATYEQYF. The CDR3 DNA sequence: TGTGCCAGCAGCTTCTCGGGAGCCACCTACGAGCAGTACTTC.

This clonotype was seen more than once but under ten times. This chain uses TRBV3-1 with TRBJ2-7, with 11 bases that match TRBD2. This CDR3 is 15 amino acids long. Trimming cost V 0 bases and J 4 bases; bases outside gene matches: 2. The germline CDR1 and CDR2 sequences are LGHDT and YNNKEL (reference sequence). Here the CDR3 DNA reads TGTGCCAGCAGCCAAGAGGGGACTAGCGGATACGAGCAGTACTTC. Residues: CASSQEGTSGYEQYF.

The rearrangement links TRBV5-1 to TRBJ2-1; 10 positions agree with TRBD1. V trimming: 7 bases; J trimming: 6 bases; junction bases outside the gene matches: 4. The germline CDR1 and CDR2 sequences are SGHRS and YFSETQ. This CDR3 has 13 amino acids. CDR3 residues: CASRRTGGNEQFF. CDR3 nucleotides: TGCGCCAGCCGAAGGACAGGGGGCAATGAGCAGTTCTTC.

The chain is built from TRBV28 and TRBJ1-6, with a possible D match to TRBD1 (5 bases). Germline loops: CDR1 MDHEN, CDR2 SYDVKM. V lost 1 base, J lost 0 bases, and 10 bases lay in between. This CDR3 is built from 17 residues. CDR3 sequence reads: CASSLYRSSSYNSPLHF. The CDR3, as DNA: TGTGCCAGCAGTTTATACAGGTCTAGCTCCTATAATTCACCCCTCCACTTT.

J is TRBJ2-7 and V is TRBV6-5; possible D gene TRBD1, 5 bases. CDR1 and CDR2 from the germline V gene are MNHEY and SVGAGI. V was pared by 2 bases and J by 0 bases, with 11 bases between. This CDR3 comprises 15 residues. CDR3 region: CASSYTTASSYEQYF. DNA of the CDR3: TGTGCCAGCAGTTACACGACAGCTAGCTCCTACGAGCAGTACTTC.

The rearrangement links TRBV29-1 to TRBJ2-5; the D is unclear. Per the germline V gene, CDR1 is SQVTM and CDR2 is ANQGSEA. The V and J ends lost 3 bases and 2 bases respectively, with 10 bases between them. The CDR3 length is 13 residues. CDR3 amino acids: CSVDPPGQETQYF. DNA for the CDR3: TGCAGCGTTGATCCCCCAGGTCAAGAGACCCAGTACTTC.

Regarding this clonotype: The junction and the germline gene differ at one end; a read error may be behind it. This chain uses TRBV29-1 with TRBJ2-3; 12 bases map to TRBD2. Germline-derived CDR1 and CDR2 are SQVTM and ANQGSEA. This CDR3 comprises 15 residues. CDR3 coding DNA: TGCAGCGTTCGGACTAGCGGGATTGGAACAGATACGCAGTCTTTT. It codes for CSVRTSGIGTDTQSF.

There are a few counts of this clonotype. V and J are TRBV5-1 and TRBJ1-2; no clear D gene. Trimming took 0 bases from V and 4 from J, leaving 13 bases between them. This CDR3 has 15 amino acids. In germline, CDR1 is SGHRS, CDR2 YFSETQ. The CDR3: CASSLEGSLSYGYTF. Written as DNA, the CDR3 is TGCGCCAGCAGCTTGGAAGGCTCGTTGAGCTATGGCTACACCTTC.

This clonotype has only a few counts. The V gene is TRBV6-2 or TRBV6-3, the J gene TRBJ2-4; D gene uncertain. Germline CDR1 reads MNHEY; CDR2 reads SVGEGT. The CDR3 consists of 14 residues. The V end lost 2 bases, the J end lost 0 bases, and 5 bases lay between the germline ends. CDR3 in amino acids: CASSYVLAKNIQYF. DNA for the CDR3: TGTGCCAGCAGTTACGTCCTAGCCAAAAACATTCAGTACTTC.